The 14 T cell receptor beta chains below were found in one sample sequenced in a study of CD8+ T cells in alopecia areata. After isolation, RNA underwent reverse transcription to generate cDNA as the sequencing template. Clones were read by immunoSEQ multiplex PCR, and TCRdb kept only the in-frame ones, dropping some. The repertoire holds approximately 89,000 clones, with around 44% as singletons. Sequencing input: CD4+ T cells sorted from blood. The receptors were sampled from a human donor with alopecia areata.

The chain links TRBV30 to TRBJ1-4; D gene ambiguous. CDR1 is GTSNPN, CDR2 SVGIG, per germline (reference sequence). V lost 0 bases, J lost 7 bases, and 12 bases lay in between. The CDR3 totals 14 residues. The CDR3 sequence is CAWSVSTIGEKLFF. CDR3 nucleotide sequence: TGTGCCTGGAGTGTAAGCACCATTGGTGAAAAACTGTTTTTT.

This clone has just one count. The rearrangement links TRBV6-5 to TRBJ2-1; tentative D call: TRBD1 (5 bases). This CDR3 comprises 14 residues. Trimming stripped 6 bases from V and 0 bases from J, with 9 bases between. Per the germline V gene, CDR1 is MNHEY and CDR2 is SVGAGI. The CDR3 here is CASSRQSSYNEQFF. The CDR3 coding sequence is TGTGCCAGCAGCCGACAGAGCTCCTACAATGAGCAGTTCTTC.

The rearrangement joins TRBV5-6 to TRBJ2-5; D might be TRBD1 (6 bases). The CDR3 length is 14 residues. Germline V lookup: CDR1 SGHDT, CDR2 YYEEEE. V lost 0 bases, J lost 9 bases, and 15 bases lay in between. Here the CDR3 DNA reads TGTGCCAGCAGCTTGGGGCCCGACAGGTTCCCCCAGTACTTC. Translating gives CASSLGPDRFPQYF.

CDR3 sequence reads: CSVGGGAIYEQYF. The CDR3 bases are TGCAGCGTTGGCGGGGGAGCAATATACGAGCAGTACTTC. The V and J genes are TRBV29-1 and TRBJ2-5; TRBD2 matches 7 bases. The assigned J gene may be wrong: the sequence end matches TRBJ2-7 better. This CDR3 spans 13 amino acids. CDR1 is SQVTM, CDR2 ANQGSEA, per germline.

The chain joins TRBV5-1 to TRBJ2-3; maybe TRBD1 (6 bases). CDR1 is SGHRS, CDR2 YFSETQ, per germline. V dropped 4 bases and J dropped 3 bases, with 12 bases sitting between them. The CDR3 has 14 residues. The CDR3 here is CASSRDRNTDTQYF. The CDR3 nucleotides read TGCGCCAGCAGCCGCGACAGGAATACAGATACGCAGTATTTT.

The chain joins TRBV2 to TRBJ1-2, with TRBD1 matching 9 bases. The CDR3 consists of 14 residues. Trimming at V came to 6 bases and at J to 3 bases, leaving 5 bases not matched to a gene. The V gene's germline CDR1 is SNHLY and CDR2 FYNNEI. CDR3 nucleotide sequence: TGTGCCAGCAGAGACCGACAGGGGGACTATGGCTACACCTTC. Translated: CASRDRQGDYGYTF.

This clone was picked up a small number of times. This chain connects TRBV29-1 to TRBJ1-2; possible D gene TRBD1, 5 bases. CDR1 is SQVTM and CDR2 is ANQGSEA in the germline V gene. The CDR3 length is 14 residues. V was trimmed by 4 bases and J by 0 bases, leaving 12 bases between them. Written as DNA, the CDR3 is TGCAGCGTTGGCCCGATGACAGCTAACTATGGCTACACCTTC. Translated, it gives CSVGPMTANYGYTF.

This clone is categorized as medium-sized (0.01 to 0.1%). The rearrangement uses TRBV28 and TRBJ1-5; no clear D. The CDR3 covers 14 residues. Trimming stripped 7 bases from V and 0 bases from J, with 10 bases between. Germline V gene sequence: CDR1 MDHEN, CDR2 SYDVKM. The CDR3 reads CASTAGNSNQPQHF. The CDR3, as DNA: TGTGCCAGCACCGCCGGGAATAGCAATCAGCCCCAGCATTTT.

This clone showed up just a few times. This chain joins TRBV11-3 and TRBJ2-1; possibly TRBD1 for D (5 bases). Germline-derived CDR1 and CDR2 are SGHNT and YENEEA. Between the trimmed V and J ends, which lost 1 base and 0 bases, there was a span of 10 bases. The CDR3 has 16 residues. The CDR3 region is CASSLGGMGSYNEQFF. CDR3 bases: TGTGCCAGCAGCTTAGGGGGCATGGGCTCCTACAATGAGCAGTTCTTC.

In this sample, this clone turned up a few times. This chain connects TRBV28 to TRBJ2-1; 7 nucleotides match TRBD1. The CDR3 runs 14 residues. V trimming: 7 bases; J trimming: 0 bases; junction bases outside the gene matches: 3. Germline V gives CDR1 MDHEN, CDR2 SYDVKM. The CDR3 here is CASTGGDSYNEQFF. The DNA of the CDR3 is TGTGCCAGCACAGGGGGAGACTCCTACAATGAGCAGTTCTTC.

This clone showed up just a few times. The CDR3 spells CASRESAFRAVTQYF. CDR3 in DNA: TGTGCCAGCAGAGAATCAGCCTTCCGAGCTGTGACCCAGTACTTC. This chain connects TRBV2 to TRBJ2-5; D unresolved. The V and J ends lost 6 bases and 7 bases respectively, with 21 bases between them. Germline CDR1 SNHLY, CDR2 FYNNEI. This CDR3 has 15 residues.

This clone showed up many times. The chain employs TRBV6-6 and TRBJ2-5; D could derive from TRBD1 or TRBD2 (5 bases each). In germline, CDR1 is MNHNY, CDR2 SVGAGI (reference sequence). This CDR3 is built from 13 residues. CDR3 amino acids: CATAGRTAETQYF. The CDR3 coding sequence is TGTGCAACGGCAGGGAGAACCGCGGAGACCCAGTACTTC.

The J gene is TRBJ2-5, the V gene TRBV20-1; D ambiguous. The CDR3 is 11 residues long. V was cut by 5 bases and J by 2 bases, with 6 bases left in between. CDR1 is DFQATT and CDR2 is SNEGSKA in the germline V gene (reference sequence). CDR3 bases: TGCAGTGCTTTCGAGCAAGAGACCCAGTACTTC. This sequence encodes CSAFEQETQYF.

The rearrangement joins TRBV29-1 to TRBJ2-5; D possibly matches TRBD1 or TRBD2 (5 bases each). The germline V gene has CDR1 SQVTM and CDR2 ANQGSEA. This CDR3 comprises 14 residues. V was pared by 2 bases and J by 2 bases, with 12 bases between. Here the CDR3 DNA reads TGCAGCGTTGAAAAGTCTTGGGGGCAAGAGACCCAGTACTTC. It yields the protein CSVEKSWGQETQYF.